This T cell receptor (beta chain) was identified during a study of blood T cell repertoires in COVID-19. Study-level background: From the United States, Italy and Spain came samples of acute and convalescent COVID-19. The analysed material was cDNA or gDNA that came from T cells, B-cell-depleted T cells, or PBMCs.

Germline CDR1 is MNHEY and CDR2 is SMNVEV (reference sequence). Trimming removed 3 bases from V and 1 base from J, with 8 bases in between. The CDR3 length is 14 residues. Authors' methods: Reference gene primer amplification yielded estimated nucleated cell counts. This table comes from immunoSEQ multiplex PCR, and its TCRdb copy is limited to in-frame clones, with some not included. For V, J and clone size, that table is used; D and trimming come from the DNA. Among roughly 150,000 clones listed, around four fifths were seen once. V is TRBV27 and J is TRBJ2-3; a possible D gene is TRBD1 (5 bases). The receptor was derived from an elderly woman with acute or convalescent COVID-19. The sample comprised peripheral blood. The CDR3 DNA sequence: TGTGCCAGCAGTTTTGGGGCCCGCACAGATACGCAGTATTTT. Translating gives CASSFGARTDTQYF.